One sample yielded the 19 T cell receptor beta chains listed below, sequenced in a study of cytomegalovirus exposure and HLA in healthy donors. Amplification used 60 Vbeta primers and 13 Jbeta primers. Repertoires were generated with immunoSEQ multiplex PCR, while TCRdb's copy carries only in-frame clones and drops some. The sample contains about 170,000 clones, around 78% of which appear only once. Sequenced: PBMCs. The receptors were sampled from a woman aged 25 to 39 in good health and CMV-seropositive.

The genes are TRBV15 and TRBJ2-1; 10 positions match TRBD1. The CDR3 loop spans 18 amino acids. After removal of 0 bases from V and 9 bases from J, the junction contained 14 bases not matched to a gene. Germline CDR1 and CDR2: LNHNV and YYDKDF (reference sequence). The CDR3 sequence is CATSRDLIGTGAQGEQFF. The CDR3, as DNA: TGTGCCACCAGCAGAGATCTGATCGGGACAGGGGCCCAGGGTGAGCAGTTCTTC.

This clone was found once. CDR3 sequence reads: CASSYSRGQQLEQFF. Here the CDR3 DNA reads TGTGCCAGCAGTTACTCTCGCGGGCAGCAACTTGAGCAGTTCTTC. The V and J genes are TRBV6-6 and TRBJ2-1, with D possibly matching TRBD2 (5 bases). The germline V gene encodes CDR1 MNHNY and CDR2 SVGAGI (reference sequence). Between the trimmed V and J ends, which lost 0 bases and 9 bases, there was a span of 15 bases. This CDR3 has 15 amino acids.

The chain links TRBV6-6 to TRBJ1-1, with D tentatively TRBD1 (5 bases). The CDR3 has 13 amino acids. Trimming removed 7 bases from V and 5 bases from J, with 14 bases in between. The germline CDR1 and CDR2 sequences are MNHNY and SVGAGI (reference sequence). As DNA, the CDR3 is TGTGCCAGCACCGCATCAGGGTTAACTGAAGCTTTCTTT. Translating it yields CASTASGLTEAFF.

V is TRBV7-8 and J is TRBJ2-5, with 11 bases fitting TRBD2. This CDR3 spans 15 amino acids. The V and J ends lost 1 base and 4 bases, in that order; junction bases with no gene match: 2. CDR1 is SGHVS and CDR2 is FQNEAQ in the germline V gene. Here the CDR3 reads CASSLGLAGGETQYF. CDR3 in DNA: TGTGCCAGCAGCTTAGGGCTAGCGGGAGGAGAGACCCAGTACTTC.

The CDR3 sequence is CASSPGQEDQPQHF. CDR3 bases: TGTGCCAGCTCACCAGGACAGGAAGATCAGCCCCAGCATTTT. The rearrangement uses TRBV18 and TRBJ1-5; 7 bases line up with TRBD1. The CDR3 consists of 14 residues. The trim removed 2 bases at V and 5 bases at J, leaving 3 bases unmatched. Germline lookup yields CDR1 KGHSH and CDR2 LQKENI.

A few counts support this clone. The V and J genes are TRBV29-1 and TRBJ2-2; D is possibly TRBD2 (6 bases). The CDR3 loop spans 14 amino acids. Per the germline V gene, CDR1 is SQVTM and CDR2 is ANQGSEA. Trimming cost V 5 bases and J 2 bases, with 12 bases left between them. The CDR3 reads CSVRIAVNTGELFF. CDR3 DNA sequence: TGCAGCGTTCGCATAGCGGTTAACACCGGGGAGCTGTTTTTT.

The rearrangement links TRBV29-1 to TRBJ1-2; D is perhaps TRBD1 (6 bases). This CDR3 has 13 amino acids. Germline values: CDR1 SQVTM, CDR2 ANQGSEA. Trimming shortened V by 0 bases and J by 4 bases, and 9 bases separated the two germline ends. CDR3 in amino acids: CSVEDQQGYGYTF. CDR3 bases: TGCAGCGTTGAAGATCAACAGGGCTATGGCTACACCTTC. The full variable domain, rest sourced from reference TRBV29-1 and TRBJ1-2, is SAVISQKPSRDICQRGTSLTIQCQVDSQVTMMFWYRQQPGQSLTLIATANQGSEATYESGFVIDKFPISRPNLTFSTLTVSNMSPEDSSIYLCSVEDQQGYGYTFGSGTRLTVV.

This clone was counted only a few times. The chain combines TRBV28 with TRBJ2-1; no clear D gene. Germline V gene lookup returns CDR1 MDHEN and CDR2 SYDVKM. The CDR3 runs to 14 residues. Deletions cut 6 bases from V and 6 bases from J, with 15 bases between. The CDR3 coding sequence is TGTGCCAGCAGCTTGAGTGGGTCGGGCAATGAGCAGTTCTTC. This encodes CASSLSGSGNEQFF.

The chain uses TRBV5-4 and TRBJ1-4; no reliable D call. The CDR3 runs 14 residues. Germline CDR1 reads SGHNT; CDR2 reads YYREEE (reference sequence). Trimming cost V 1 base and J 5 bases, with 9 bases left between them. CDR3 protein: CASSLRGGNEKLFF. The CDR3, as DNA: TGTGCCAGCAGCTTGCGGGGAGGGAATGAAAAACTGTTTTTT.

This chain uses TRBV5-4 with TRBJ2-3; 7 nucleotides match TRBD1. This CDR3 spans 17 amino acids. Germline V gene sequence: CDR1 SGHNT, CDR2 YYREEE (reference sequence). V lost 0 bases, J lost 2 bases, and 9 bases stayed unmatched. The CDR3 sequence: CASSLGAGGEDTDTQYF. As DNA, the CDR3 is TGTGCCAGCAGCTTGGGGGCAGGGGGAGAGGACACAGATACGCAGTATTTT.

The chain recombines TRBV7-8 with TRBJ2-2; perhaps TRBD1 as D (6 bases). Germline V CDR1 and CDR2: SGHVS, FQNEAQ. Trimming shortened V by 7 bases and J by 1 base, and 13 bases separated the two germline ends. CDR3 length: 15 residues. The CDR3 sequence is CASTNSRGNTGELFF. CDR3 DNA sequence: TGTGCCAGCACCAACTCCAGGGGGAACACCGGGGAGCTGTTTTTT.

This clone was counted a few times. The V gene is TRBV28, the J gene TRBJ2-7; tentative D call: TRBD2 (6 bases). There are 16 residues in the CDR3. The germline gives CDR1 MDHEN, CDR2 SYDVKM. Trimming left V 4 bases short and J 3 bases short, with 19 bases between. The CDR3 loop is CASSSETETRLYEQYF. For the CDR3, the DNA is TGTGCCAGCAGTTCTGAAACCGAGACTAGACTCTACGAGCAGTACTTC.

The CDR3 sequence is CASSIDRDWSPLHF. Written as DNA, the CDR3 is TGTGCCAGCAGCATTGACAGGGATTGGTCACCCCTCCACTTT. The gene calls are TRBV5-8 and TRBJ1-6, with TRBD1 matching 7 bases. Germline CDR1 SGHTS, CDR2 YDEGEE. The CDR3 is 14 amino acids. The trim removed 4 bases at V and 10 bases at J, leaving 8 bases unmatched.

The V and J genes are TRBV7-9 and TRBJ2-7; D gene unclear. Trimming stripped 2 bases from V and 7 bases from J, with 6 bases between. CDR3 length: 11 amino acids. The germline V gene has CDR1 SEHNR and CDR2 FQNEAQ (reference sequence). The CDR3 DNA sequence: TGTGCCAGCAGCTTAACAATGGAGCAGTACTTC. Residues: CASSLTMEQYF.

This chain connects TRBV5-4 to TRBJ2-3; TRBD2 is a possible D gene (5 bases). Deletions cut 4 bases from V and 2 bases from J, with 14 bases between. The CDR3 length is 15 residues. Germline CDR1 SGHNT, CDR2 YYREEE (reference sequence). In DNA, the CDR3 is TGTGCCAGCAGCCCGGAACCAGCGGACACAGATACGCAGTATTTT. It codes for CASSPEPADTDTQYF. Full variable domain (remainder filled in from reference TRBV5-4 and TRBJ2-3): ETGVTQSPTHLIKTRGQQVTLRCSSQSGHNTVSWYQQALGQGPQFIFQYYREEENGRGNFPPRFSGLQFPNYSSELNVNALELDDSALYLCASSPEPADTDTQYFGPGTRLTVL.

This clone was found a few times. The rearrangement joins TRBV29-1 to TRBJ1-2; TRBD1 is a possible D gene (6 bases). Trimming pared 8 bases from V and 0 bases from J, leaving 10 bases between. Per germline, CDR1 SQVTM and CDR2 ANQGSEA. The CDR3 runs to 12 residues. The CDR3 here is CSFHRANYGYTF. The DNA for the CDR3 is TGCAGCTTCCACAGGGCTAACTATGGCTACACCTTC.

The chain combines TRBV5-1 with TRBJ2-7, with 8 bases identical to TRBD1. CDR1 is SGHRS and CDR2 is YFSETQ in the germline V gene. This CDR3 is built from 14 residues. With 4 bases clipped from V and 2 bases from J, the junction kept 5 bases outside the gene matches. The CDR3 coding sequence is TGCGCCAGCAGCACGGACAGGGAGGCCTACGAGCAGTACTTC. Protein product: CASSTDREAYEQYF.

The J gene is TRBJ1-4, the V gene TRBV30, with a weak D call TRBD1 (6 bases). The ends were cut back, 3 bases at V and 2 bases at J, with 10 bases in the middle. The germline gives CDR1 GTSNPN, CDR2 SVGIG (reference sequence). The CDR3 sequence is 14 residues long. CDR3 in amino acids: CAWRGGGTNEKLFF. The CDR3 nucleotides read TGTGCCTGGAGGGGCGGGGGCACTAATGAAAAACTGTTTTTT.

The CDR3 is CASSLGYTGDTQYF. The CDR3 coding sequence is TGTGCCAGCAGCTTAGGATATACCGGAGATACGCAGTATTTT. The chain employs TRBV7-2 and TRBJ2-3, with D uncertain. Germline V gives CDR1 SGHTA, CDR2 FQGNSA. V was pared by 1 base and J by 5 bases, with 10 bases between. This CDR3 spans 14 amino acids.